The 18 T cell receptor beta chains below were found in one sample sequenced in a study of patients and donors after allogeneic stem cell transplantation (dated by TCRdb to 2020 to 2022). Receptor amplification or capture employed RT-PCR. Sequencing was carried out with a NextSeq 550. The public reads were reprocessed in TCRdb via fastp at Q25 and MiXCR, keeping in-frame beta chains. Each CDR3 protein appears once, grouped with its most common genes and DNA. Within this sample are about 87,000 distinct CDR3 sequences, with 5% of them counted one time only. The ten largest make up around 3% of the sample. Sequencing was performed on blood, either unsorted or a sorted T cell fraction (not recorded which). The receptors come from a human donor who was either an allogeneic HSCT recipient or a stem cell or donor lymphocyte infusion donor (not recorded which). It is not recorded whose cells these are; they may come from a transplant donor.

This clonotype came up a few times. V gene TRBV6-5 combines with J gene TRBJ1-1; D gene ambiguous. V was trimmed by 1 base and J by 0 bases, leaving 18 bases between them. Germline V CDR1 and CDR2: MNHEY, SVGAGI. This CDR3 has 18 amino acids. The CDR3 region is CASSYYTPGRAVNTEAFF. CDR3 in DNA: TGTGCCAGCAGTTACTATACCCCCGGGAGGGCAGTGAACACTGAAGCTTTCTTT.

This clonotype was found many times. The V call is TRBV24-1, the J call TRBJ2-5; perhaps D is TRBD1 or TRBD2 (6 bases each). CDR3 length: 16 amino acids. V lost 2 bases, J lost 2 bases, and 14 bases lay in between. Germline V CDR1 and CDR2: KGHDR, SFDVKD. CDR3: CATSDSKQGGQETQYF. The CDR3 DNA follows: TGTGCCACCAGTGATTCCAAACAGGGAGGACAAGAGACCCAGTACTTC.

The table lists this clonotype with many counts. This chain joins TRBV9 and TRBJ1-1; TRBD1 matches 7 bases. V lost 3 bases to trimming and J lost 0 bases; unmatched junction nucleotides: 5. Germline loops: CDR1 SGDLS, CDR2 YYNGEE. The CDR3 spans 15 residues. CDR3 protein: CASSALGQMNTEAFF. For the CDR3, the DNA is TGTGCCAGCAGCGCCCTGGGACAGATGAACACTGAAGCTTTCTTT.

In this sample, this clonotype turned up many times. V is TRBV2 and J is TRBJ2-3, with unresolved D. Germline assignment: CDR1 SNHLY and CDR2 FYNNEI. The V end lost 7 bases, the J end lost 6 bases, and 20 bases lay between the germline ends. This CDR3 has 15 residues. CDR3 DNA sequence: TGTGCCAGCACTCGAAGTGGGGTAGCCAGCGATACGCAGTATTTT. Its translation: CASTRSGVASDTQYF. Full variable domain (rest looked up from reference TRBV2 and TRBJ2-3): EPEVTQTPSHQVTQMGQEVILRCVPISNHLYFYWYRQILGQKVEFLVSFYNNEISEKSEIFDDQFSVERPDGSNFTLKIRSTKLEDSAMYFCASTRSGVASDTQYFGPGTRLTVL.

CDR3 sequence: CASSSKGEEGNIQYF. The CDR3 coding sequence is TGTGCCAGCAGCTCGAAGGGGGAGGAGGGAAACATTCAGTACTTC. The chain is built from TRBV5-4 and TRBJ2-4; either TRBD1 or TRBD2 may fit D (6 bases each). This CDR3 is 15 amino acids long. Germline CDR1 SGHNT, CDR2 YYREEE (reference sequence). V lost 3 bases and J lost 6, with 16 bases in between.

This clonotype was detected ten times or more. The chain combines TRBV7-9 with TRBJ2-1, with D possibly being TRBD1 or TRBD2 (6 bases each). This CDR3 region has 16 residues. Trimming pared 5 bases from V and 2 bases from J, leaving 16 bases between. In germline, CDR1 is SEHNR, CDR2 FQNEAQ (reference sequence). CDR3 in amino acids: CASSPLGGRTYNEQFF. As DNA, the CDR3 is TGTGCCAGCAGCCCCTTAGGGGGGCGCACCTACAATGAGCAGTTCTTC.

This clonotype was picked up many times. V gene TRBV29-1 combines with J gene TRBJ2-7, with 7 bases that match TRBD1. CDR3 length: 13 residues. Germline V gene sequence: CDR1 SQVTM, CDR2 ANQGSEA. V dropped 5 bases and J dropped 4; count of bases not matched to a gene: 8. For the CDR3, the DNA is TGCAGCGTTTCACAGGGGATCTGGTACGAGCAGTACTTC. It yields the protein CSVSQGIWYEQYF.

This clonotype was observed a handful of times. V is TRBV7-9 and J is TRBJ2-2; TRBD1 might be the D (6 bases). Looked up from germline, CDR1 is SEHNR and CDR2 is FQNEAQ (reference sequence). The V and J ends lost 10 bases and 0 bases respectively, with 15 bases between them. The CDR3 length is 15 residues. CDR3 protein: CATSGQSANTGELFF. In DNA, the CDR3 is TGTGCCACGTCAGGACAGTCCGCGAACACCGGGGAGCTGTTTTTT. Drawing the rest from reference TRBV7-9 and TRBJ2-2, the complete variable domain is DTGVSQNPRHKITKRGQNVTFRCDPISEHNRLYWYRQTLGQGPEFLTYFQNEAQLEKSRLLSDRFSAERPKGSFSTLEIQRTEQGDSAMYLCATSGQSANTGELFFGEGSRLTVL.

This clonotype was recorded many times. J is TRBJ2-1 and V is TRBV12-3 or TRBV12-4, with D perhaps TRBD1 or TRBD2 (5 bases each). Trimming removed 6 bases at V and 0 bases at J, with 9 bases between. The CDR3 spans 14 residues. In DNA form, the CDR3 reads TGTGCCAGCAGGTCCGGGACCTCCTACAATGAGCAGTTCTTC. Protein product: CASRSGTSYNEQFF.

This clonotype was detected ten times or more. This chain joins TRBV4-1 and TRBJ2-3; the D gene is possibly TRBD1 (8 bases). The CDR3 sequence is 16 residues long. Trimming shortened V by 3 bases and J by 3 bases, and 16 bases separated the two germline ends. From germline, CDR1 is MGHRA and CDR2 YSYEKL. The CDR3 is CASSQSDRGGTDTQYF. CDR3 DNA sequence: TGCGCCAGCAGCCAGTCAGACAGGGGAGGGACAGATACGCAGTATTTT.

This clonotype turned up a few times. The CDR3, as DNA: TGTGCCAGCAGGCCCGGGACGCGGGTATACAATGAGCAGTTCTTC. This translates into CASRPGTRVYNEQFF. The chain recombines TRBV6-2 or TRBV6-3 with TRBJ2-1, with D possibly being TRBD1 or TRBD2 (5 bases each). The CDR3 runs 15 residues. Trimming removed 6 bases from V and 4 bases from J, with 16 bases in between. The germline V gene has CDR1 MNHEY and CDR2 SVGEGT.

This clonotype appeared many times. V and J are TRBV5-1 and TRBJ2-7; D ambiguous. CDR3 length: 11 amino acids. Germline CDR1 SGHRS, CDR2 YFSETQ. The germline V and J ends were trimmed by 0 bases and 3 bases, with 1 base remaining between them. CDR3 loop: CASSLDYEQYF. The CDR3 DNA follows: TGCGCCAGCAGCTTGGACTACGAGCAGTACTTC.

The sample holds a few counts of this clonotype. This chain uses TRBV9 with TRBJ1-2; D ambiguous. The germline CDR1 and CDR2 sequences are SGDLS and YYNGEE. V was shortened by 0 bases and J by 6 bases, with 3 bases between the two germline ends. The CDR3 covers 11 residues. CDR3 DNA: TGTGCCAGCAGCGTAGGGAATGGCTACACCTTC. It yields the protein CASSVGNGYTF.

This clonotype occurred many times. The genes are TRBV6-1 and TRBJ2-1; 7 bases line up with TRBD2. This CDR3 has 15 amino acids. CDR1 is MNHNS and CDR2 is SASEGT in the germline V gene. The V and J ends lost 4 bases and 7 bases, in that order; junction bases with no gene match: 10. CDR3 residues: CASSGLETSLNEQFF. The CDR3 region has the DNA TGTGCCAGCAGTGGTCTTGAGACTAGCTTAAATGAGCAGTTCTTC.

This clonotype has ten or more counts. V is TRBV20-1 and J is TRBJ2-3; TRBD1 or TRBD2 may be the D gene (5 bases each). The CDR3 consists of 15 residues. V was pared by 1 base and J by 0 bases, with 11 bases between. CDR1 is DFQATT, CDR2 SNEGSKA, per germline (reference sequence). CDR3 DNA: TGCAGTGCTAGAGGGGCAGAGGGGAGCACAGATACGCAGTATTTT. Translating it yields CSARGAEGSTDTQYF.

The chain couples TRBV7-2 to TRBJ2-5, with D perhaps matching TRBD2 (7 bases). With 3 bases removed from V and 5 bases from J, the gap between germline ends came to 13 bases. Germline V gives CDR1 SGHTA, CDR2 FQGNSA. The CDR3 totals 14 residues. DNA of the CDR3: TGTGCCAGCAGCTTGGGGGGGGCCTGGGAGACCCAGTACTTC. The encoded protein is CASSLGGAWETQYF.

This clonotype is labeled as medium-sized. The chain employs TRBV21-1 and TRBJ2-3; the table gives TRBD1 as D, unverified against the DNA. TRBV21-1 is designated a pseudogene. The CDR3 consists of 15 residues. This CDR3 is CASSEGQGIRDTQYF. The DNA for the CDR3 is TGTGCCAGCAGCGAGGGACAGGGGATCAGGGATACGCAGTATTTT.

In its sample, this clonotype was seen a few times. The J gene is TRBJ2-5, the V gene TRBV19, with D unclear. CDR3 length: 12 amino acids. CDR1 and CDR2 from the germline V gene are LNHDA and SQIVND (reference sequence). V shed 6 bases and J shed 10 bases, with 15 bases lying between them. The CDR3 region has the DNA TGTGCCAGTAGCGATCTAGATAAGGTCCAGTACTTC. Translated: CASSDLDKVQYF.